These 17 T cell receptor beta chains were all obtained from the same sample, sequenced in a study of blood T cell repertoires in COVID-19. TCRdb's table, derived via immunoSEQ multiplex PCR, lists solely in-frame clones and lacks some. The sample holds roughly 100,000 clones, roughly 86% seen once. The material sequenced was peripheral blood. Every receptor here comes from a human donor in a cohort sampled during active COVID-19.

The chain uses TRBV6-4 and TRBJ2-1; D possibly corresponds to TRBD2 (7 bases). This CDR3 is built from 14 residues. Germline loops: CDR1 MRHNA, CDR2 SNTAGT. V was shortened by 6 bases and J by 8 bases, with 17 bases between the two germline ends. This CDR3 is CASRGGLGGHEQFF. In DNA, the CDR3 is TGTGCCAGCAGGGGAGGACTAGGGGGGCATGAGCAGTTCTTC.

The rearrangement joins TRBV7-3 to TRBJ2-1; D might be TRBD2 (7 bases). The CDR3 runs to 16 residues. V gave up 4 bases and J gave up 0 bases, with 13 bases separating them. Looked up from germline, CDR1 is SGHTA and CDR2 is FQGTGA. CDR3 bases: TGTGCCAGCAGCTACCAGGGAGGGGGCTCCTACAATGAGCAGTTCTTC. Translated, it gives CASSYQGGGSYNEQFF.

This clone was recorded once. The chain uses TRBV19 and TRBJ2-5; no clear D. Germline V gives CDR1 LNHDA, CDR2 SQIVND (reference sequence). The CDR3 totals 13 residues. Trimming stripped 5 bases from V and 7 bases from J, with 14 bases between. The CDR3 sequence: CASSPGFRGTQYF. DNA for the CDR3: TGTGCCAGTAGTCCCGGGTTTCGAGGGACCCAGTACTTC.

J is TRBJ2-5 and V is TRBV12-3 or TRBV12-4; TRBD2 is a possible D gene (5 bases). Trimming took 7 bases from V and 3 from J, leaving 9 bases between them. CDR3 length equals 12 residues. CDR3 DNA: TGTGCCAGCAACCGGGGAGAAGAGACCCAGTACTTC. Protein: CASNRGEETQYF.

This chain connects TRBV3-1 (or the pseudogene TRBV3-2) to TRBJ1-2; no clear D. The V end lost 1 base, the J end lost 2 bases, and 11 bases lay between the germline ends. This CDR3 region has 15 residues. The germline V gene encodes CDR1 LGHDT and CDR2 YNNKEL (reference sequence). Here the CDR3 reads CASSQGEGRNYGYTF. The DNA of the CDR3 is TGTGCCAGCAGCCAAGGGGAGGGTCGGAACTATGGCTACACCTTC.

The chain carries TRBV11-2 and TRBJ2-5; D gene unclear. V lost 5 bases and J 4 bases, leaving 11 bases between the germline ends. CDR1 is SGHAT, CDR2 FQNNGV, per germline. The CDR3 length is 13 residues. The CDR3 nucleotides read TGTGCCAGCAGCCCCGAGCGAACAGAGACCCAGTACTTC. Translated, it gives CASSPERTETQYF.

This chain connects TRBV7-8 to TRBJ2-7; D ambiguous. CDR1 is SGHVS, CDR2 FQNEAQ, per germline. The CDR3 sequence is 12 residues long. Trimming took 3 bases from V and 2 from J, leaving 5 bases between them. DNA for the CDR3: TGTGCCAGCAGCTTGCAGGCCTACGAGCAGTACTTC. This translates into CASSLQAYEQYF.

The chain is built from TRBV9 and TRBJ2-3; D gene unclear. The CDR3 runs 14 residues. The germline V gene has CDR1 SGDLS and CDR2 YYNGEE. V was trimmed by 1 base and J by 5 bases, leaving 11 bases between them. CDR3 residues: CASSVQKPGDTQYF. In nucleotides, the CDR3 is TGTGCCAGCAGCGTACAGAAACCGGGAGATACGCAGTATTTT.

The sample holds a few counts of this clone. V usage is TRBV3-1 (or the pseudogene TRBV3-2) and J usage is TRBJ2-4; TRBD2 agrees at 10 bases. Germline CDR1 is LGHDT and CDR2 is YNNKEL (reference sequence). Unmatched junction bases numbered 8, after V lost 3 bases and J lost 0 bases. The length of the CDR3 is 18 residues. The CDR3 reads CASSQGSSGGIAKNIQYF. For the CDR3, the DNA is TGTGCCAGCAGCCAGGGCTCTAGCGGGGGAATAGCCAAAAACATTCAGTACTTC.

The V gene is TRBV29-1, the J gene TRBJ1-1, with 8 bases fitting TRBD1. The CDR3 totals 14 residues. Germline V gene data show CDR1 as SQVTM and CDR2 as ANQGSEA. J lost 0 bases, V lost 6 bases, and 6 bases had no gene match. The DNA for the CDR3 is TGCAGCGTAGGACAGGGTGTTATGAACACTGAAGCTTTCTTT. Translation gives CSVGQGVMNTEAFF. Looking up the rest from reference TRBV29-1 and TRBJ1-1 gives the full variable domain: SAVISQKPSRDICQRGTSLTIQCQVDSQVTMMFWYRQQPGQSLTLIATANQGSEATYESGFVIDKFPISRPNLTFSTLTVSNMSPEDSSIYLCSVGQGVMNTEAFFGQGTRLTVV.

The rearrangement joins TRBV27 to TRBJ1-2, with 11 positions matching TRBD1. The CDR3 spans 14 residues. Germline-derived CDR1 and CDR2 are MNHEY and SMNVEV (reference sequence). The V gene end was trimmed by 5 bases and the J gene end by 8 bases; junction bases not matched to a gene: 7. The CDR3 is CASSKDRGRMGYTF. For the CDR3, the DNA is TGTGCCAGCAGTAAGGACAGGGGGCGGATGGGCTACACCTTC.

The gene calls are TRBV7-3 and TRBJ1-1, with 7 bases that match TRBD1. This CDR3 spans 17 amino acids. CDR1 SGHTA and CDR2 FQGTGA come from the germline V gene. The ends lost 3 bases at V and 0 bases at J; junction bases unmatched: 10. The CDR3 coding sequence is TGTGCCAGCAGCTTCACAGGGGACCCAATTATGAACACTGAAGCTTTCTTT. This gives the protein CASSFTGDPIMNTEAFF.

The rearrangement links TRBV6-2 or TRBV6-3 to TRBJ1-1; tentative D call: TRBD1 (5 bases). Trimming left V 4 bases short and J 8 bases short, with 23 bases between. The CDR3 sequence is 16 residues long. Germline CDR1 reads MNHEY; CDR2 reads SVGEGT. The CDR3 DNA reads TGTGCCAGCAGTTTCTCCCCCGGGACTTTAACGGCGGAAGCTTTCTTT. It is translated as CASSFSPGTLTAEAFF.

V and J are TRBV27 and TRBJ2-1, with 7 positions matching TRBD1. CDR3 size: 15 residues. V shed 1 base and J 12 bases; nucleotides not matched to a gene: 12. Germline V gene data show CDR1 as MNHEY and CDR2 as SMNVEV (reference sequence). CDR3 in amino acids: CASSLFTTGVSRQFF. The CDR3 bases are TGTGCCAGCAGTTTATTCACTACAGGGGTTTCACGGCAGTTCTTC.

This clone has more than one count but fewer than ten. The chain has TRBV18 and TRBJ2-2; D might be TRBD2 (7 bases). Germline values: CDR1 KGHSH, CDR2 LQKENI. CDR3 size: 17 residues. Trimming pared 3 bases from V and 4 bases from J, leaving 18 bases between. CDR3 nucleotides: TGTGCCAGCTCACCGACGGGGGGCGCCATATCCACCGGGGAGCTGTTTTTT. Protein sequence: CASSPTGGAISTGELFF.

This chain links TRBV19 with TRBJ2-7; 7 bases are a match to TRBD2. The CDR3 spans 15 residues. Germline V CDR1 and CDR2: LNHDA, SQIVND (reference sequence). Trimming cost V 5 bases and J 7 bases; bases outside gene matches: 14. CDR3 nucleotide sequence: TGTGCCAGTAGTCCCCCCGGGGGGAGGGCGGAAGAGCAGTACTTC. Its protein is CASSPPGGRAEEQYF.

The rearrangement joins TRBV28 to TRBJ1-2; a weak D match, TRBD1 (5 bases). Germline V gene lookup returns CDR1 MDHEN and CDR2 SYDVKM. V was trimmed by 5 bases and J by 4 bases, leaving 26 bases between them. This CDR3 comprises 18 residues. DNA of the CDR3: TGTGCCAGCAGTAAAACGGCGCCGTCCAGGGAATCAGGCTATGGCTACACCTTC. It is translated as CASSKTAPSRESGYGYTF.